This T cell receptor (beta chain) originates from a study of regulatory T cells in long-lasting Graves disease. CDR3 regions were amplified by Arm-PCR using iRepertoire HTBI primers to build TCR beta libraries. TCRdb re-analysed the multiplex PCR reads in MiXCR, keeping a single row per CDR3 protein. Of under 300,000 distinct CDR3 sequences in the sample, approximately 20% were seen once. Trimming stripped 4 bases from V and 0 bases from J, with 13 bases between. The CDR3 runs to 16 residues. In germline, CDR1 is MGHRA, CDR2 YSYEKL. The time point was: newly diagnosed GD, antithyroid drugs for less than 3 months. Scientists built the TCR library using RNA that was extracted from PBMCs.

This TCR came from a female donor with Graves disease. Source: peripheral blood mononuclear cells (PBMCs), taken at new diagnosis, from a patient treated with antithyroid drugs. The chain employs TRBV4-1 and TRBJ1-5, with D tentatively TRBD1 (6 bases). The CDR3 region is CASSPGQTYSNQPQHF. The CDR3 region has the DNA TGCGCCAGCAGCCCTGGACAGACCTATAGCAATCAGCCCCAGCATTTT.